The 23 T cell receptor beta chains given below trace back to one sample, sequenced in a study of CD8+ T cells in alopecia areata. RNA was isolated and reverse transcribed to cDNA, the sequencing template. Produced via immunoSEQ multiplex PCR; TCRdb's table is partial and in-frame only. The sample lists about 64,000 clones, roughly two fifths seen once, with roughly 51% in the top ten. Material: NKG2D-low CD8+ T cells sorted from blood. These receptors were obtained from a human donor with alopecia areata.

DNA of the CDR3: TGTGCCAGCAGCCAAGAGTTAGGAGAGACCCAGTACTTC. Its protein is CASSQELGETQYF. The chain is built from TRBV4-2 and TRBJ2-5; D unclear. V lost 0 bases to trimming and J lost 4 bases, with 6 bases between them. The length of the CDR3 is 13 residues. Germline-derived CDR1 and CDR2 are LGHNA and YNFKEQ.

This clone was recorded a few times. The rearrangement uses TRBV29-1 and TRBJ2-7, with D maybe TRBD1 (5 bases). In germline, CDR1 is SQVTM, CDR2 ANQGSEA. Trimming cost V 2 bases and J 2 bases, with 10 bases left between them. This CDR3 is 13 amino acids long. Here the CDR3 reads CSVEYDSPYEQYF. The CDR3 coding sequence is TGCAGCGTTGAATACGACAGCCCCTACGAGCAGTACTTC.

The chain couples TRBV5-1 to TRBJ2-5; D remains ambiguous. This CDR3 comprises 12 residues. Germline-derived CDR1 and CDR2 are SGHRS and YFSETQ. Trimming pared 4 bases from V and 0 bases from J, leaving 4 bases between. The CDR3 sequence: CASSPDQETQYF. For the CDR3, the DNA is TGCGCCAGCAGCCCAGACCAAGAGACCCAGTACTTC. The full variable domain, rest sourced from reference TRBV5-1 and TRBJ2-5, is KAGVTQTPRYLIKTRGQQVTLSCSPISGHRSVSWYQQTPGQGLQFLFEYFSETQRNKGNFPGRFSGRQFSNSRSEMNVSTLELGDSALYLCASSPDQETQYFGPGTRLLVL.

This clone was detected once. The chain is built from TRBV9 and TRBJ1-2, with D possibly being TRBD1 (6 bases). Between the trimmed V and J ends, which lost 0 bases and 6 bases, there was a span of 12 bases. The germline V gene has CDR1 SGDLS and CDR2 YYNGEE. The CDR3 totals 14 residues. The CDR3 nucleotides read TGTGCCAGCAGCGTAGGTAACGGGGGCCATGGCTACACCTTC. Translation gives CASSVGNGGHGYTF.

In DNA, the CDR3 is TGCGCCAGCAGCCTCAGTCCGGGACAGGGGAACACTGAAGCTTTCTTT. Protein sequence: CASSLSPGQGNTEAFF. This sequence joins TRBV4-1 and TRBJ1-1; 9 nucleotides match TRBD1. Germline trimming cut 4 bases from V and 1 base from J; bases unmatched to any gene: 7. Looked up from germline, CDR1 is MGHRA and CDR2 is YSYEKL. CDR3 length equals 16 residues.

The chain joins TRBV5-1 to TRBJ2-1; TRBD1 aligns across 8 bases. The CDR3 runs to 14 residues. Germline V CDR1 and CDR2: SGHRS, YFSETQ. Trimming cost V 1 base and J 7 bases; bases outside gene matches: 4. The CDR3 sequence is CASSLSQGANEQFF. CDR3 coding DNA: TGCGCCAGCAGCTTGTCTCAGGGGGCGAATGAGCAGTTCTTC.

This chain links TRBV28 with TRBJ2-2; D might be TRBD1 (6 bases). Germline V lookup: CDR1 MDHEN, CDR2 SYDVKM. Trimming left V 6 bases short and J 2 bases short, with 13 bases between. The CDR3 covers 15 residues. The chain's CDR3 is CASRNSGTNTGELFF. CDR3 nucleotides: TGTGCCAGCAGGAACTCGGGGACAAACACCGGGGAGCTGTTTTTT.

This chain uses TRBV14 with TRBJ1-2, with unresolved D. Germline values: CDR1 SGHDN, CDR2 FVKESK. The CDR3 has 13 amino acids. Trimming cost V 1 base and J 4 bases, with 7 bases left between them. The CDR3 loop reads CASSQGQSYGYTF. The CDR3 nucleotides are TGTGCCAGCAGCCAAGGTCAGAGCTATGGCTACACCTTC.

This clone has just a few counts. The CDR3 reads CASSVGQGGSGELFF. CDR3 DNA sequence: TGTGCCAGCAGCGTCGGACAGGGAGGATCCGGGGAGCTGTTTTTT. The chain joins TRBV9 to TRBJ2-2; 8 nucleotides match TRBD1. This CDR3 is 15 amino acids long. V lost 2 bases and J lost 6; bases outside the gene matches: 6. Germline-derived CDR1 and CDR2 are SGDLS and YYNGEE.

The DNA for the CDR3 is TGTGCCAGCAGCCTAGTAGGAGAGACCCAGTACTTC. Its translation is CASSLVGETQYF. The rearrangement links TRBV11-2 to TRBJ2-5; D is undetermined. Looked up from germline, CDR1 is SGHAT and CDR2 is FQNNGV. This CDR3 has 12 residues. V was shortened by 5 bases and J by 4 bases, with 8 bases between the two germline ends.

This rearrangement joins TRBV4-1 to TRBJ2-7, with D possibly matching TRBD1 (6 bases). The germline V gene has CDR1 MGHRA and CDR2 YSYEKL. V lost 5 bases and J 5 bases, leaving 16 bases between the germline ends. This CDR3 spans 14 amino acids. For the CDR3, the DNA is TGCGCCAGCAGCACCCGGGACATGAACGACGAGCAGTACTTC. Encoded protein: CASSTRDMNDEQYF.

V and J are TRBV14 and TRBJ2-3, with D perhaps matching TRBD1 (5 bases). Trimming pared 1 base from V and 2 bases from J, leaving 16 bases between. The germline gives CDR1 SGHDN, CDR2 FVKESK. This CDR3 spans 17 amino acids. CDR3: CASSQVSGLQYTDTQYF. The DNA for the CDR3 is TGTGCCAGCAGCCAAGTATCAGGGTTGCAGTACACAGATACGCAGTATTTT.

This clone was seen only a few times. V usage is TRBV10-3 and J usage is TRBJ2-7, with 8 bases that match TRBD1. J lost 5 bases, V lost 3 bases, and 12 bases had no gene match. Germline loops: CDR1 ENHRY, CDR2 SYGVKD. The CDR3 has 16 amino acids. The CDR3 nucleotides are TGTGCCATCAGTGACTTCTCCGCGTCAGGGGGCAACGAGCAGTACTTC. It translates to CAISDFSASGGNEQYF.

Only a few counts were recorded for this clone. This rearrangement joins TRBV19 to TRBJ1-5; no clear D. Trimming left V 8 bases short and J 3 bases short, with 14 bases between. The germline V gene has CDR1 LNHDA and CDR2 SQIVND (reference sequence). The CDR3 is 14 residues long. CDR3: CASVLSGNNQPQHF. The CDR3 bases are TGTGCCAGTGTGTTGTCCGGAAACAATCAGCCCCAGCATTTT.

This rearrangement joins TRBV4-3 to TRBJ2-6, with D unclear. There are 16 residues in the CDR3. CDR1 and CDR2 from the germline V gene are LGHNA and YSLEER. With 0 bases removed from V and 2 bases from J, the gap between germline ends came to 8 bases. CDR3 amino acids: CASSQDLGTGANVLTF. DNA for the CDR3: TGCGCCAGCAGCCAAGATCTCGGCACTGGGGCCAACGTCCTGACTTTC.

The rearrangement links TRBV27 to TRBJ2-7; 8 positions agree with TRBD1. V lost 8 bases, J lost 2 bases, and 2 bases stayed unmatched. This CDR3 spans 12 amino acids. CDR1 is MNHEY, CDR2 SMNVEV, per germline (reference sequence). The CDR3: CASQTGAYEQYF. CDR3 bases: TGTGCCAGCCAGACAGGGGCCTACGAGCAGTACTTC.

V usage is TRBV27 and J usage is TRBJ2-1; the D is unclear. In germline, CDR1 is MNHEY, CDR2 SMNVEV (reference sequence). The germline V and J ends were trimmed by 0 bases and 6 bases, with 6 bases remaining between them. CDR3 length: 13 amino acids. CDR3 bases: TGTGCCAGCAGTTTATCCCGCGGCAATGAGCAGTTCTTC. It specifies CASSLSRGNEQFF.

At least ten counts were recorded for this clone. The gene calls are TRBV28 and TRBJ2-7; D possibly matches TRBD1 or TRBD2 (5 bases each). CDR1 MDHEN and CDR2 SYDVKM come from the germline V gene. This CDR3 is built from 15 residues. Trimming left V 6 bases short and J 3 bases short, with 18 bases between. As DNA, the CDR3 is TGTGCCAGCAGCCGCCAACGGGACGGAGGCTACGAGCAGTACTTC. Amino acids: CASSRQRDGGYEQYF.

This clone turned up a few times. The chain has TRBV7-9 and TRBJ1-1, with D hard to call. This CDR3 spans 14 amino acids. The germline V gene has CDR1 SEHNR and CDR2 FQNEAQ (reference sequence). Trimming removed 1 base from V and 1 base from J, with 7 bases in between. CDR3 in amino acids: CASSLERTNTEAFF. DNA for the CDR3: TGTGCCAGCAGCTTAGAGCGAACGAACACTGAAGCTTTCTTT.

V and J are TRBV7-9 and TRBJ2-7; no firm D call. Trimming pared 1 base from V and 3 bases from J, leaving 4 bases between. In germline, CDR1 is SEHNR, CDR2 FQNEAQ (reference sequence). CDR3 length: 12 amino acids. In nucleotides, the CDR3 is TGTGCCAGCAGCTTAGTTCGCTACGAGCAGTACTTC. Translating gives CASSLVRYEQYF. Supplemented by reference TRBV7-9 and TRBJ2-7, the full variable domain reads DTGVSQNPRHKITKRGQNVTFRCDPISEHNRLYWYRQTLGQGPEFLTYFQNEAQLEKSRLLSDRFSAERPKGSFSTLEIQRTEQGDSAMYLCASSLVRYEQYFGPGTRLTVT.

The gene calls are TRBV28 and TRBJ1-6; no reliable D call. The CDR3 totals 16 residues. CDR1 and CDR2 (germline): MDHEN, SYDVKM. V was pared by 2 bases and J by 7 bases, with 15 bases between. This CDR3 reads CASSLTRRRVNSPLHF. CDR3 coding DNA: TGTGCCAGCAGTTTAACGCGGAGACGGGTAAATTCACCCCTCCACTTT.

This rearrangement joins TRBV5-1 to TRBJ2-2; 11 bases are a match to TRBD2. This CDR3 has 16 amino acids. V trimming: 1 base; J trimming: 3 bases; junction bases outside the gene matches: 2. Germline values: CDR1 SGHRS, CDR2 YFSETQ. The CDR3 DNA follows: TGCGCCAGCAGCTTGAAACTAGCGGGAGACACCGGGGAGCTGTTTTTT. Residues: CASSLKLAGDTGELFF.

The gene calls are TRBV7-4 and TRBJ2-1, with 7 positions matching TRBD1. The CDR3 extends over 16 amino acids. The ends lost 5 bases at V and 3 bases at J; junction bases unmatched: 10. Germline CDR1 and CDR2: SGHVT and SQSDAQ. DNA for the CDR3: TGTGCCAGCAGCCCGATCGGGACAGAATACTACAATGAGCAGTTCTTC. Translating gives CASSPIGTEYYNEQFF.